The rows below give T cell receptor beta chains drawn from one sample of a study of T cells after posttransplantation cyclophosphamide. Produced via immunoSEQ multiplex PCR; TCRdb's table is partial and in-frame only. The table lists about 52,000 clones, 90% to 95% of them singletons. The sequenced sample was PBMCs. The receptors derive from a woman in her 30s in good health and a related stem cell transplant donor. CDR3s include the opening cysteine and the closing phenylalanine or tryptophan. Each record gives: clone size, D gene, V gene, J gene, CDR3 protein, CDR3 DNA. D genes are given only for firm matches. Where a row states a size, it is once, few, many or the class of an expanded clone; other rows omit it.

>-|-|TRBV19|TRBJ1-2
CASSISHGTLLGGYTF
TGTGCCAGTAGTATAAGCCACGGGACATTATTGGGTGGCTACACCTTC
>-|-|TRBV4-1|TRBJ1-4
CASSQDRRAHDEKLFF
TGCGCCAGCAGCCAAGATCGGAGGGCCCACGATGAAAAACTGTTTTTT
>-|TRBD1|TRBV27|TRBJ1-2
CASGRQGSYGYTF
TGTGCCAGCGGACGACAGGGCAGTTATGGCTACACCTTC
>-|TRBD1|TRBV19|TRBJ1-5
CASNLPGQGFNQPQHF
TGTGCCAGTAATCTTCCGGGACAGGGTTTCAATCAGCCCCAGCATTTT
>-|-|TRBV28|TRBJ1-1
CASRGGGHTEAFF
TGTGCCAGCCGGGGAGGGGGGCACACTGAAGCTTTCTTT
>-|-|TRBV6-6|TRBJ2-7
CASSSGRVYEQYF
TGTGCCAGCAGTTCGGGCAGGGTGTACGAGCAGTACTTC
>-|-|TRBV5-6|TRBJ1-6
CASSLSGRGGNSPLHF
TGTGCCAGCAGCTTATCGGGGCGGGGCGGAAATTCACCCCTCCACTTT
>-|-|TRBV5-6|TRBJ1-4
CASSLGGGEKLFF
TGTGCCAGCAGCCTGGGGGGAGGGGAAAAACTGTTTTTT
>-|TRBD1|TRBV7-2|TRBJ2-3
CASSLALPGGSDTQYF
TGTGCCAGCAGCTTAGCGCTCCCAGGGGGTTCGGATACGCAGTATTTT
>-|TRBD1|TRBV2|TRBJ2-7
CASSPLQGAKEQYF
TGTGCCAGCAGTCCGTTACAGGGGGCGAAGGAGCAGTACTTC
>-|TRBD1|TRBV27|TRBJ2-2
CASSLLGTGRTGELFF
TGTGCCAGCAGTTTACTCGGGACAGGGAGAACCGGGGAGCTGTTTTTT
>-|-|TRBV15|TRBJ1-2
CATSRERYGNYGYTF
TGTGCCACCAGCAGAGAGCGTTACGGGAACTATGGCTACACCTTC
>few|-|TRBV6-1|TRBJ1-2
CASSEWARGQGYTF
TGTGCCAGCAGTGAATGGGCGCGGGGGCAGGGCTACACCTTC
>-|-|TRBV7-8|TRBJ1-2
CASSPAIRRADGYTF
TGTGCCAGCAGCCCCGCCATTCGCAGGGCGGATGGCTACACCTTC
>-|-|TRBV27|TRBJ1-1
CASSYSGIGTEAFF
TGTGCCAGCAGTTACTCAGGGATAGGTACTGAAGCTTTCTTT
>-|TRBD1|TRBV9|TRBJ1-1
CASSPRGQGGSEAFF
TGTGCCAGCAGCCCAAGGGGACAGGGGGGAAGTGAAGCTTTCTTT
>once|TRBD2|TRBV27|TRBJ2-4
CASSLSVASGVQRIQYF
TGTGCCAGCAGTTTATCGGTGGCTAGCGGGGTACAACGGATTCAGTACTTC
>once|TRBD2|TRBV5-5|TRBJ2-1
CASSLFGGLAYNEQFF
TGTGCCAGCAGCTTGTTTGGTGGACTAGCTTACAATGAGCAGTTCTTC
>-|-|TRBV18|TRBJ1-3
CASSPLRVDGNTIYF
TGTGCCAGCTCACCACTCCGGGTAGACGGAAACACCATATATTTT
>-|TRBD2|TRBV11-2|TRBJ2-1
CASRSPGTSSYNEQFF
TGTGCCAGCAGATCCCCCGGGACTAGTTCCTACAATGAGCAGTTCTTC
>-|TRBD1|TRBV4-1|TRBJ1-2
CASSQSGGWYGYTF
TGCGCCAGCAGCCAGTCAGGGGGTTGGTATGGCTACACCTTC
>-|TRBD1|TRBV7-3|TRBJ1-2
CASSVGQTRGYTF
TGTGCCAGCAGCGTGGGACAGACGCGGGGCTACACCTTC
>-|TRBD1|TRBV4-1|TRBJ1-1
CASSHPGTGINTEAFF
TGCGCCAGCAGCCACCCCGGGACAGGGATAAACACTGAAGCTTTCTTT
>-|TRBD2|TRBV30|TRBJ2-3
CAWSVLGGMVATDTQYF
TGTGCCTGGAGTGTACTGGGAGGGATGGTAGCCACAGATACGCAGTATTTT
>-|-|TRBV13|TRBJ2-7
CASSPTSSYEQYF
TGTGCCAGCAGCCCCACAAGCTCCTACGAGCAGTACTTC
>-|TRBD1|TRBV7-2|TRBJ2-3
CASSWAGTGSTDTQYF
TGTGCCAGCAGCTGGGCCGGGACAGGGAGCACAGATACGCAGTATTTT
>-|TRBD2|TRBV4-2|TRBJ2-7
CASSQDSGGGADEQYF
TGTGCCAGCAGCCAAGATTCGGGCGGGGGGGCGGACGAGCAGTACTTC
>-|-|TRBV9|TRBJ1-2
CASSGDSLLKDGYTF
TGTGCCAGCAGCGGCGACAGCCTCTTAAAAGATGGCTACACCTTC
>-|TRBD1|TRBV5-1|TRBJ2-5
CASSLDPGGTVQETQYF
TGCGCCAGCAGCTTGGACCCAGGGGGCACGGTCCAAGAGACCCAGTACTTC
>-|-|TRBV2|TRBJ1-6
CASSRVRSSPLHF
TGTGCCAGCAGCAGGGTTAGGTCTTCACCCCTCCACTTT
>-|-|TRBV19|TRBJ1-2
CASSIGRGADYGYTF
TGTGCCAGTAGTATAGGCCGGGGTGCTGACTATGGCTACACCTTC
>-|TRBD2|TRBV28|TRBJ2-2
CASSFPSGGNTGELFF
TGTGCCAGCAGTTTTCCTAGCGGGGGGAACACCGGGGAGCTGTTTTTT
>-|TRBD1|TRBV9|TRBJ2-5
CASSVQTTGMGETQYF
TGTGCCAGCAGCGTCCAGACGACAGGGATGGGGGAGACCCAGTACTTC
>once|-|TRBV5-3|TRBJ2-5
CARSPKETQYF
TGTGCCAGAAGCCCTAAAGAGACCCAGTACTTC
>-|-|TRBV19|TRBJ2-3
CASSIARGPDTQYF
TGTGCCAGTAGTATAGCTAGGGGCCCAGATACGCAGTATTTT
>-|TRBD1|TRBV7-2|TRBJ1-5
CASSTAGGRPQHF
TGTGCCAGCAGCACGGCAGGGGGAAGGCCCCAGCATTTT